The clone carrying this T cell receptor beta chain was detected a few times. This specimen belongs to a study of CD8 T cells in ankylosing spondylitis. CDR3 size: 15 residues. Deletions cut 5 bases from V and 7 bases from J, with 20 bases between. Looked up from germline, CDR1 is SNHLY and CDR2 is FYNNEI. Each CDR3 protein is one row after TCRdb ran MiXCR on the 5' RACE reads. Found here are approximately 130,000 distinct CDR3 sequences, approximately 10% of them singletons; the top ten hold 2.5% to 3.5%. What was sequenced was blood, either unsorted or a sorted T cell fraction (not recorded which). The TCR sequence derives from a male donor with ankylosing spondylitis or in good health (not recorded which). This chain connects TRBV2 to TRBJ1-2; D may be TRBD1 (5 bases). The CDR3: CASSPNVEGISGYTF. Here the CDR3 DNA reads TGTGCCAGCAGTCCGAATGTGGAGGGGATCTCTGGCTACACCTTC. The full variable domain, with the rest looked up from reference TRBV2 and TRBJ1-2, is EPEVTQTPSHQVTQMGQEVILRCVPISNHLYFYWYRQILGQKVEFLVSFYNNEISEKSEIFDDQFSVERPDGSNFTLKIRSTKLEDSAMYFCASSPNVEGISGYTFGSGTRLTVV.